These T cell receptor beta chains were read from a single sample in a study of cytomegalovirus exposure and HLA in healthy donors. Method: immunoSEQ multiplex PCR; TCRdb's copy keeps in-frame clones and lacks some. The table shows about 140,000 clones, with 70% to 90% occurring only once. The specimen was PBMCs. Receptors were obtained from a middle-aged man in good health and CMV-seronegative. CDR3s include the opening cysteine and the closing phenylalanine or tryptophan. A D gene is named only where the DNA matches it firmly.

v_gene: TRBV19; d_gene: TRBD1; CDR3aa: CASSMIGTVMNTEAFF
v_gene: TRBV6-1; d_gene: NA; CDR3aa: CASRDSGNTIYF
v_gene: TRBV5-6; d_gene: NA; CDR3aa: CASSLRFGENEKLFF
v_gene: TRBV7-9; d_gene: NA; CDR3aa: CASSYNSNTEAFF
v_gene: TRBV5-1; d_gene: NA; CDR3aa: CASSSTGFDNSPLHF
v_gene: TRBV7-8; d_gene: NA; CDR3aa: CASSLRRHQVQYF
v_gene: TRBV30; d_gene: TRBD1; CDR3aa: CAWTTGVLVKQYF
v_gene: TRBV5-1; d_gene: TRBD2; CDR3aa: CASSLESSGTYEQYF
v_gene: TRBV19; d_gene: NA; CDR3aa: CASSIGTGIVSRPGTQYF
v_gene: TRBV30; d_gene: TRBD1; CDR3aa: CAWDGTGQTYEQYF
v_gene: TRBV10-3; d_gene: NA; CDR3aa: CASQGLAAEETQYF
v_gene: TRBV2; d_gene: TRBD2; CDR3aa: CASSRTASGSGEETQYF
v_gene: TRBV5-1; d_gene: TRBD2; CDR3aa: CASSPGTSVPYEQYF
v_gene: TRBV29-1; d_gene: NA; CDR3aa: CSAGKGSRDNEQFF
v_gene: TRBV19; d_gene: TRBD1; CDR3aa: CASSTVGTGINEQFF
v_gene: TRBV5-1; d_gene: TRBD2; CDR3aa: CASSWGGTRSTGELFF
v_gene: TRBV7-9; d_gene: TRBD2; CDR3aa: CASSLGGRESNEQFF
v_gene: TRBV7-9; d_gene: TRBD1; CDR3aa: CASSLDRGQETQYF
v_gene: TRBV6-1; d_gene: TRBD1; CDR3aa: CASSTTRGKVAFF
v_gene: TRBV7-6; d_gene: TRBD1; CDR3aa: CASSPTGGDSYEQYF
v_gene: TRBV25-1; d_gene: NA; CDR3aa: CASSESPGHLRGEQYF
v_gene: TRBV29-1; d_gene: NA; CDR3aa: CSVRFPGATSPTYEQYF
v_gene: TRBV15; d_gene: TRBD2; CDR3aa: CATSLQAGVTDTQYF
v_gene: TRBV5-1; d_gene: TRBD1; CDR3aa: CASSGTGTGKPYNEQFF
v_gene: TRBV6-5; d_gene: TRBD1; CDR3aa: CASSYSKQGAQEQYF
v_gene: TRBV19; d_gene: NA; CDR3aa: CASSGTGTDTQYF
v_gene: TRBV13; d_gene: TRBD1; CDR3aa: CASSPWDRGSGHTEAFF
v_gene: TRBV28; d_gene: TRBD1; CDR3aa: CASSSSGTGAHEQYF
v_gene: TRBV5-1; d_gene: NA; CDR3aa: CASSLTGPNYGYTF